The 17 T cell receptor beta chains below all came from one sample that was sequenced in a study of monozygotic twins with cystic fibrosis. Generated by immunoSEQ multiplex PCR, the TCRdb table keeps only in-frame clones and is missing some. The sample has approximately 17,000 clones; about 96% are singletons. Sequencing was carried out using blood. The receptors derive from a girl aged 2 to 10 with cystic fibrosis.

The chain recombines TRBV5-6 with TRBJ2-3; tentatively, D is TRBD2 (5 bases). The CDR3 covers 13 residues. CDR1 SGHDT and CDR2 YYEEEE come from the germline V gene. The V end lost 4 bases, the J end lost 2 bases, and 8 bases lay between the germline ends. DNA for the CDR3: TGTGCCAGCAGCCGGGATGTCACAGATACGCAGTATTTT. This sequence encodes CASSRDVTDTQYF.

The chain joins TRBV18 to TRBJ2-5, with a weak D call TRBD1 (5 bases). CDR3 length: 20 amino acids. Trimming removed 0 bases from V and 2 bases from J, with 25 bases in between. Looked up from germline, CDR1 is KGHSH and CDR2 is LQKENI. Written as DNA, the CDR3 is TGTGCCAGCTCACCACCGCATCCAGGGTTGATGGAAAGAAGGCAAGAGACCCAGTACTTC. Protein: CASSPPHPGLMERRQETQYF.

The chain uses TRBV28 and TRBJ1-1, with D perhaps matching TRBD1 (5 bases). CDR1 MDHEN and CDR2 SYDVKM come from the germline V gene. V shed 6 bases and J shed 3 bases, with 8 bases lying between them. There are 12 residues in the CDR3. The CDR3: CASRGEDTEAFF. DNA for the CDR3: TGTGCCAGCAGGGGGGAGGACACTGAAGCTTTCTTT.

The gene calls are TRBV4-1 and TRBJ2-1; 9 bases are shared with TRBD2. Trimming cost V 0 bases and J 4 bases; bases outside gene matches: 4. The CDR3 sequence is 16 residues long. Germline V lookup: CDR1 MGHRA, CDR2 YSYEKL. The CDR3 sequence is CASSQELAGGYNEQFF. The CDR3 DNA sequence: TGCGCCAGCAGCCAAGAGTTGGCGGGGGGGTACAATGAGCAGTTCTTC.

The genes are TRBV9 and TRBJ1-5; a weak D match, TRBD1 (5 bases). Germline V gene data show CDR1 as SGDLS and CDR2 as YYNGEE. This CDR3 contains 15 residues. V dropped 5 bases and J dropped 0 bases, with 12 bases sitting between them. The CDR3 reads CASSPGLYSNQPQHF. In nucleotides, the CDR3 is TGTGCCAGCAGTCCGGGGCTTTATAGCAATCAGCCCCAGCATTTT.

The chain is built from TRBV7-6 and TRBJ1-2; tentative D call: TRBD1 (5 bases). The germline V and J ends were trimmed by 0 bases and 5 bases, with 7 bases remaining between them. The germline gives CDR1 SGHVS, CDR2 FNYEAQ. The CDR3 sequence is 13 residues long. CDR3 DNA sequence: TGTGCCAGCAGCTTAGCCGGGACGTATGGCTACACCTTC. Protein sequence: CASSLAGTYGYTF.

CDR3 protein: CASWFSRKTYGYTF. CDR3 coding DNA: TGTGCCAGCTGGTTCTCGCGAAAGACCTATGGCTACACCTTC. This rearrangement joins TRBV5-5 to TRBJ1-2, with unresolved D. The CDR3 consists of 14 residues. Trimming pared 7 bases from V and 4 bases from J, leaving 17 bases between. The germline V gene encodes CDR1 SGHKS and CDR2 YYEKEE (reference sequence).

The rearrangement links TRBV10-3 to TRBJ2-3; 8 bases are shared with TRBD2. CDR1 is ENHRY and CDR2 is SYGVKD in the germline V gene. With V trimmed by 6 bases and J by 5 bases, 7 bases remained unmatched. The CDR3 totals 14 residues. The CDR3 region is CAIRISGGEDTQYF. In DNA form, the CDR3 reads TGTGCCATCAGGATCAGCGGGGGCGAAGATACGCAGTATTTT.

The gene calls are TRBV27 and TRBJ2-7, with 13 nucleotides matching TRBD2. V lost 2 bases to trimming and J lost 4 bases; unmatched junction nucleotides: 14. Germline V gene data show CDR1 as MNHEY and CDR2 as SMNVEV (reference sequence). The CDR3 has 19 residues. CDR3: CASSLKHSTSGGAFYEQYF. CDR3 sequence (DNA): TGTGCCAGCAGTTTAAAGCATAGTACTAGCGGGGGGGCCTTTTACGAGCAGTACTTC.

The rearrangement links TRBV7-9 to TRBJ2-2, with a possible D match to TRBD2 (5 bases). Trimming pared 5 bases from V and 3 bases from J, leaving 10 bases between. From germline, CDR1 is SEHNR and CDR2 FQNEAQ (reference sequence). This CDR3 is 14 amino acids long. CDR3: CASSPKRDTGELFF. CDR3 DNA sequence: TGTGCCAGCAGCCCGAAGAGGGACACCGGGGAGCTGTTTTTT.

J is TRBJ2-7 and V is TRBV5-1; D possibly corresponds to TRBD1 (6 bases). This CDR3 spans 14 amino acids. The V end was cut by 3 bases, the J end by 4 bases, with 14 bases between. Germline V gene lookup returns CDR1 SGHRS and CDR2 YFSETQ. CDR3 coding DNA: TGCGCCAGCAGCTCGGCGACAGGAGAATACGAGCAGTACTTC. This sequence encodes CASSSATGEYEQYF.

The rearrangement links TRBV7-8 to TRBJ2-2; 12 bases are shared with TRBD1. The CDR3 is 15 residues long. CDR1 is SGHVS, CDR2 FQNEAQ, per germline. The CDR3 spells CAAGGQGAYTGELFF. DNA for the CDR3: TGTGCGGCCGGGGGACAGGGGGCTTACACCGGGGAGCTGTTTTTT.

On this clone: At one of its ends the junction is not consistent with the germline gene, which may arise from a read error. This sequence joins TRBV6-5 and TRBJ1-6; 10 bases align to TRBD1. Germline lookup yields CDR1 MNHEY and CDR2 SVGAGI. This CDR3 has 15 amino acids. This CDR3 is CASSYSTGGDSPPHF. The DNA for the CDR3 is TGTGCCAGCAGTTACTCGACAGGGGGCGATTCACCCCCCCACTTT.

This chain uses TRBV4-3 with TRBJ2-3, with 10 bases lining up with TRBD1. Germline V gene lookup returns CDR1 LGHNA and CDR2 YSLEER. With 4 bases clipped from V and 1 base from J, the junction kept 14 bases outside the gene matches. The CDR3 has 19 amino acids. The CDR3 DNA reads TGCGCCAGCAGCCCGCGGGACAGGGGCCTATCGAAGGGCACAGATACGCAGTATTTT. It encodes CASSPRDRGLSKGTDTQYF.

The count of this clone is one. This chain connects TRBV7-8 to TRBJ2-7; no reliable D call. The CDR3 has 12 residues. Deletions cut 1 base from V and 4 bases from J, with 5 bases between. Germline V gives CDR1 SGHVS, CDR2 FQNEAQ. The CDR3 DNA reads TGTGCCAGCAGCTTAGATAAGTACGAGCAGTACTTC. It yields the protein CASSLDKYEQYF.

The chain uses TRBV18 and TRBJ1-3, with no clear D. Trimming pared 7 bases from V and 0 bases from J, leaving 10 bases between. There are 14 residues in the CDR3. CDR1 and CDR2 (germline): KGHSH, LQKENI. CDR3 DNA: TGTGCCAGCTTTTCACCGAACTCTGGAAACACCATATATTTT. Its translation: CASFSPNSGNTIYF.

The V gene is TRBV13, the J gene TRBJ1-1; D not resolved. This CDR3 is 15 amino acids long. V lost 3 bases and J lost 1, with 12 bases in between. The germline gives CDR1 PRHDT, CDR2 FYEKMQ (reference sequence). The CDR3 bases are TGTGCCAGCAGCTTGGGTGAGGGCGAGAACACTGAAGCTTTCTTT. It codes for CASSLGEGENTEAFF.